This T cell receptor beta chain derives from a study of human versus mouse CDR3 diversity and MHC coevolution. J lost 2 bases, V lost 4 bases, and 5 bases had no gene match. The CDR3 totals 15 residues. Germline V gene lookup returns CDR1 MGHRA and CDR2 YSYEKL. The protocol was immunoSEQ multiplex PCR, while the TCRdb copy is restricted to in-frame clones and leaves out a portion. The data contain fewer than 80,000 clones, about 90% of them singletons. The chain recombines TRBV4-1 with TRBJ2-5, with TRBD2 matching over 9 bases. Material for sequencing was naive CD4+ T cells from blood. Subset given: CD45RO-negative CD62L-positive naive CD4 T cells. This TCR was recovered from a person aged 25 to 69 in good health. This CDR3 reads CASSLETSGQETQYF. In nucleotides, the CDR3 is TGCGCCAGCAGCCTTGAGACTAGCGGTCAAGAGACCCAGTACTTC.